This note documents a single TCR beta chain sequence. Its antigen remains unidentified. The sample originates from a study of shared clonotypes between healthy human individuals. Overall study: Each donor's CD4 naive and CD4 memory cells filled three plates apiece, CD8 naive two, and CD8 memory one.

The data were produced by immunoSEQ multiplex PCR, yet TCRdb's version contains in-frame clones alone and is incomplete. This repertoire shows about 2.3 million clones, over 85% found once; its top ten account for about 0.41%. Study-level results: The expectation was that sequencing depth would affect clonotype sharing among donors.

Both subsets, CD45RA+ naive and CD45RA-negative memory, were split from the CD4+ cells. Germline CDR1 reads SGHRS; CDR2 reads YFSETQ. Trimming shortened V by 3 bases and J by 2 bases, and 11 bases separated the two germline ends. This CDR3 has 14 residues. The receptor was derived from a man aged 18 to 29 in good health. Some clones in this sample may be carry-over from other donors' samples. This rearrangement joins TRBV5-1 to TRBJ2-5, with D maybe TRBD2 (5 bases). The sample taken for sequencing was naive CD4+ T cells from PBMCs. Sample subset: CD45RA+ positively selected. In DNA form, the CDR3 reads TGCGCCAGCAGCTCATCCGGGGTACAAGAGACCCAGTACTTC. Translating it yields CASSSSGVQETQYF.